The sequence of this T cell receptor beta chain was determined in a study of T cell responses to AZD1222 COVID-19 vaccine. Findings of the study overall: The CD4 TCRs associated with vaccination extended across spike and predominated at 160-218 and 743-854.

Clones were sequenced by immunoSEQ multiplex PCR, and TCRdb holds only the in-frame ones, with some missing. The sample lists about 120,000 clones; approximately 85% were seen once. With respect to this clone: What it binds is not known.

This sequence originates from an adult in good health. This specimen consisted of peripheral blood, obtained on day 0 of AZD1222 vaccination.

CDR3 sequence reads: CASSLAGGPVTGELFF. CDR3 bases: TGTGCCAGCAGCTTAGCTGGGGGGCCGGTCACCGGGGAGCTGTTTTTT. The chain recombines TRBV7-9 with TRBJ2-2, with D perhaps assigned TRBD1 or TRBD2 (6 bases each). The CDR3 has 16 residues. V lost 0 bases to trimming and J lost 4 bases, with 12 bases between them. In germline, CDR1 is SEHNR, CDR2 FQNEAQ (reference sequence).